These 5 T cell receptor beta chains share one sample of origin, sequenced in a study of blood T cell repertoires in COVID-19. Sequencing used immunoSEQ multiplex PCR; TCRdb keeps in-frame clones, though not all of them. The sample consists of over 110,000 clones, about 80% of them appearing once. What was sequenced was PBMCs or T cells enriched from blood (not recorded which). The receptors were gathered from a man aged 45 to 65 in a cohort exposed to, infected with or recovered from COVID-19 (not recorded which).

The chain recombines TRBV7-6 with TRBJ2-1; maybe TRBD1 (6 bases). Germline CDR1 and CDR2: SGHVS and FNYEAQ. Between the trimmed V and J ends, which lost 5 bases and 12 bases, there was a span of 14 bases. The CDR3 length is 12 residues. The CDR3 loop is CASSPQGVAQFF. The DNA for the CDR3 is TGTGCCAGCAGCCCACAGGGAGTAGCGCAGTTCTTC.

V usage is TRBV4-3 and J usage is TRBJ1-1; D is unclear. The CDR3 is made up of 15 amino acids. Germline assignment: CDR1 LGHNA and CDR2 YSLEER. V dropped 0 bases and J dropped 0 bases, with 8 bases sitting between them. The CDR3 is CASSQERALNTEAFF. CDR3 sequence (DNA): TGCGCCAGCAGCCAAGAGAGGGCGTTGAACACTGAAGCTTTCTTT.

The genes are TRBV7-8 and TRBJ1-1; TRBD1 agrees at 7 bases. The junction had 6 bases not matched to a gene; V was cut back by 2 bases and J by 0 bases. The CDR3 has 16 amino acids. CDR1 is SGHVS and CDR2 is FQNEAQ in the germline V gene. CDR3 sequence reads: CASSLKRGHMNTEAFF. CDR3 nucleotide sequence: TGTGCCAGCAGCTTAAAAAGGGGGCACATGAACACTGAAGCTTTCTTT.

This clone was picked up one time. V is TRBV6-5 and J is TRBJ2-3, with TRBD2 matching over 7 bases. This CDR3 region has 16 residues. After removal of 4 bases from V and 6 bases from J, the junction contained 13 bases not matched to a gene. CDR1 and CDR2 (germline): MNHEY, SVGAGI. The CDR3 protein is CASSLRGGSPPDTQYF. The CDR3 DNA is TGTGCCAGCAGTTTACGCGGCGGGAGTCCCCCCGATACGCAGTATTTT.

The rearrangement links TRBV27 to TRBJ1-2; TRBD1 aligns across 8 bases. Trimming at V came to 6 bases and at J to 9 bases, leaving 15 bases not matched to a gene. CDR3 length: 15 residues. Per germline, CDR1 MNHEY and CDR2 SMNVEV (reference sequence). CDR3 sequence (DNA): TGTGCCAGCAGCCGAAAGGCGGACAGGGTTGGCCGCTACACCTTC. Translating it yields CASSRKADRVGRYTF.